This section outlines one T cell receptor beta chain sequence together with its context. This sample is drawn from a study of regulatory T cells in long-lasting Graves disease. Arm-PCR with iRepertoire HTBI primers amplified the CDR3 regions for these TCR beta libraries. Source study methods: Taken together, the samples had around 60 TRBV and roughly 14 TRBJ segments identified. Each CDR3 protein gets one entry after TCRdb re-called the multiplex PCR reads with MiXCR. The V and J calls and clone size are TCRdb's, not the authors'. The repertoire holds hundreds of thousands of distinct CDR3 sequences, with around 21% as singletons. The CDR3 has 15 residues. Trimming took 5 bases from V and 0 from J; bases not matched to a gene: 7. Germline V gene lookup returns CDR1 SGHTA and CDR2 FQGNSA. The time point was: persistent/refractory GD, antithyroid drugs over 5 years with positive TRAb. Making the TCR library involved RNA that had been extracted from PBMCs.

The source was peripheral blood mononuclear cells (PBMCs), collected when the disease was refractory, from a patient treated with antithyroid drugs. The rearrangement links TRBV7-2 to TRBJ2-7; 7 bases match TRBD2. This receptor was obtained from a female donor with Graves disease. The CDR3 DNA follows: TGTGCCAGCAGCCTACTAGCGACCTACTCCTACGAGCAGTACTTC. Translated: CASSLLATYSYEQYF.